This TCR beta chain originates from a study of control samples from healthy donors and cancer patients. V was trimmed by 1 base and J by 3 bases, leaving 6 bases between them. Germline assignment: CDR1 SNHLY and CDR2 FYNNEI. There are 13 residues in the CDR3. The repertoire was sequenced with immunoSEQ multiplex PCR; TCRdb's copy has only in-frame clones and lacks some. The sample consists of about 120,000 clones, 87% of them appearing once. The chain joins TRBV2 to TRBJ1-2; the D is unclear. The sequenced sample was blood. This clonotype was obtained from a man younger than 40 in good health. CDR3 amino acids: CASSEGSHYGYTF. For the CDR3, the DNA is TGTGCCAGCAGTGAAGGTAGTCACTATGGCTACACCTTC. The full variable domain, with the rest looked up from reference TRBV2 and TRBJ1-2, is EPEVTQTPSHQVTQMGQEVILRCVPISNHLYFYWYRQILGQKVEFLVSFYNNEISEKSEIFDDQFSVERPDGSNFTLKIRSTKLEDSAMYFCASSEGSHYGYTFGSGTRLTVV.